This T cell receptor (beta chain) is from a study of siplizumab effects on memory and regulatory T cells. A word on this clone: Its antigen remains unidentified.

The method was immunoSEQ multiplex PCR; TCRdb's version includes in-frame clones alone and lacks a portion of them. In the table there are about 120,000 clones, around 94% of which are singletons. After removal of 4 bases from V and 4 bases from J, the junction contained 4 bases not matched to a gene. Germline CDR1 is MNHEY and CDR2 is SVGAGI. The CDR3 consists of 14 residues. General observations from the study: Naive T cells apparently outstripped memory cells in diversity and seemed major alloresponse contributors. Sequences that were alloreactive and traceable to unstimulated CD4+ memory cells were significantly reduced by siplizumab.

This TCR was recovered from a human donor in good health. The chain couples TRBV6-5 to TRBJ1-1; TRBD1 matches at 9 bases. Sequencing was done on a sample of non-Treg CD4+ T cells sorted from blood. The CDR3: CASSFTTGGTEAFF. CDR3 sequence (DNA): TGTGCCAGCAGTTTCACGACAGGGGGCACTGAAGCTTTCTTT.